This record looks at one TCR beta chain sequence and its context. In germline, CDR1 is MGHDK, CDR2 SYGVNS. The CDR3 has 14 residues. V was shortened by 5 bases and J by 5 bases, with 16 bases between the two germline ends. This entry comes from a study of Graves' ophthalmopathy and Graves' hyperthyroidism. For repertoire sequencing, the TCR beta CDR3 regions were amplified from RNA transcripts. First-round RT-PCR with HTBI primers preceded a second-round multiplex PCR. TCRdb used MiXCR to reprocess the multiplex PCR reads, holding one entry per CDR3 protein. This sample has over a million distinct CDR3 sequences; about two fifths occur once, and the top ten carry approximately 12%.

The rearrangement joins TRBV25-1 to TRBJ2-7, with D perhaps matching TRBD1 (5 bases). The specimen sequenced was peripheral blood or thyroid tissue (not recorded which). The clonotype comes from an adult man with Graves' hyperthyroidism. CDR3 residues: CASSLTVGRNEQYF. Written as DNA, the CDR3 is TGTGCCAGCAGTCTAACGGTGGGGCGTAACGAGCAGTACTTC.